This TCR beta chain was retrieved from a study of T cell repertoires in cytomegalovirus infection (dated 2019 in TCRdb). At the level of the whole study: Alongside well-studied HLA-B-restricted epitopes, the peptide stimulations were aimed at recently identified HLA-C-restricted CMV epitopes, whose presentation resists viral immunomodulation. Because public TCR beta signatures pointed to carriage of CMV infection together with the matching HLA type, the HLA type of each donor mattered for the analysis. Findings and caveats that apply to the study as a whole: The ex vivo response was dominated by HLA-C-restricted CMV-specific TCR beta clonotypes, which also provided the single most frequent clonotype in two of eight donors. In both this cohort and an independent cohort of several hundred donors, the cumulative frequency of public TCR beta family members distinguished carriers of CMV infection plus the relevant HLA type.

Reading the label with the study, this specimen's treatment or condition is: in vitro stimulation with specific CMV peptide epitopes to enrich CMV-specific T cells. In regard to this clonotype: Its antigen target is currently unknown. Per-nucleotide qualities are absent, and no much larger clonotype sits a single base away.

Trimming takes 5 bases off V and 5 bases off J; junction bases not matched to a gene: 9. From cysteine to phenylalanine, the CDR3 is 15 amino acids long. Just the 45-base CDR3 DNA is kept, in frame starting at base 1. Sequenced on an Illumina HiSeq 1500. Using fastp at Q25 and MiXCR, TCRdb reprocessed the public reads and kept productive beta chains. Rows are combined by CDR3 protein, so each entry shows the most common genes and DNA. The sample table contains 550,000 to 850,000 distinct CDR3 sequences; only one count was recorded for around 35% of them. Jointly, the top ten make up about 18% of the sample.

The sample here was cultured PBMCs, taken from culture after CMV antigen stimulation. The sequence links TRBV12-3 or TRBV12-4 to TRBJ2-1; TRBD2 agrees with 7 junctional bases. This receptor was obtained from a human donor in good health (CMV status not recorded). Some clones in this sample may be carry-over from other donors' samples. The CDR3: CASSPLTSSHNEQFF. Here is the DNA: TGTGCCAGCAGTCCCTTGACTAGCTCTCACAATGAGCAGTTCTTC.